Presented here are 20 T cell receptor beta chains from one specimen sequenced in a study of blood T cell repertoires in COVID-19. Sequenced by immunoSEQ multiplex PCR; TCRdb stores in-frame clones only, minus some. The data show some 210,000 clones, approximately 88% seen once. Sample: peripheral blood. The receptors here all came from a man aged 55 to 70 who had recovered from COVID-19.

The chain joins TRBV11-1 to TRBJ2-7; 8 nucleotides match TRBD1. Unmatched junction bases numbered 1, after V lost 1 base and J lost 2 bases. Germline assignment: CDR1 SGHAT and CDR2 FQDESV (reference sequence). The CDR3 length is 14 residues. CDR3 bases: TGTGCCAGCAGCTTAGGGGGACAGGCCTACGAGCAGTACTTC. Encoded protein: CASSLGGQAYEQYF.

This clone was detected once. This rearrangement joins TRBV5-4 to TRBJ1-6; 8 nucleotides line up with TRBD1. This CDR3 is 14 amino acids long. Germline CDR1 SGHNT, CDR2 YYREEE (reference sequence). Trimming cost V 4 bases and J 6 bases; bases outside gene matches: 3. The CDR3 DNA reads TGTGCCAGCAGCATCGACAGGGGTAATTCACCCCTCCACTTT. The encoded protein is CASSIDRGNSPLHF.

The genes are TRBV6-2 or TRBV6-3 and TRBJ2-2; 11 bases align to TRBD2. Germline V gives CDR1 MNHEY, CDR2 SVGEGT. V lost 4 bases to trimming and J lost 2 bases; unmatched junction nucleotides: 3. The CDR3 is 16 residues long. The CDR3 loop reads CASSSGLAVNTGELFF. In nucleotides, the CDR3 is TGTGCCAGCAGTTCGGGACTAGCGGTTAACACCGGGGAGCTGTTTTTT.

The gene calls are TRBV2 and TRBJ2-3; 8 bases agree with TRBD1. The V segment lost 7 bases and the J segment 1 base; nucleotides outside the gene matches: 1. The CDR3 totals 13 residues. Germline loops: CDR1 SNHLY, CDR2 FYNNEI. CDR3 sequence reads: CASMGQGTDTQYF. The CDR3, as DNA: TGTGCCAGCATGGGACAGGGCACAGATACGCAGTATTTT.

The chain employs TRBV7-6 and TRBJ2-3, with 13 positions matching TRBD2. The J segment lost 1 base and the V segment lost 5 bases, leaving 9 bases of the junction unmatched. The CDR3 loop spans 18 amino acids. Germline V gives CDR1 SGHVS, CDR2 FNYEAQ. The CDR3 reads CASSITSGGAGRTDTQYF. Here the CDR3 DNA reads TGTGCCAGCAGCATCACTAGCGGGGGGGCGGGCCGCACAGATACGCAGTATTTT.

This sequence joins TRBV7-8 and TRBJ2-5, with TRBD1 matching 11 bases. With 3 bases clipped from V and 5 bases from J, the junction kept 11 bases outside the gene matches. This CDR3 has 17 residues. Germline V gene sequence: CDR1 SGHVS, CDR2 FQNEAQ. Here the CDR3 reads CASSFPRTGGRGETQYF. CDR3 in DNA: TGTGCCAGCAGCTTCCCTCGGACAGGGGGCCGGGGTGAGACCCAGTACTTC.

As concerns this clone: One junction end disagrees with the germline gene, perhaps due to a read error. V gene TRBV7-7 combines with J gene TRBJ2-5; 9 bases are a match to TRBD1. Germline V lookup: CDR1 SSHAT, CDR2 FNYEAQ (reference sequence). This CDR3 contains 14 residues. CDR3 DNA: TGTGCTAGCAGCCAACAGGGGGCCGGAGAGACCCAGTACTTC. Its translation: CASSQQGAGETQYF.

The chain has TRBV18 and TRBJ1-4; no definite D call. The germline CDR1 and CDR2 sequences are KGHSH and LQKENI. V lost 0 bases and J 3 bases, leaving 5 bases between the germline ends. This CDR3 spans 14 amino acids. This CDR3 is CASSPPQPNEKLFF. CDR3 in DNA: TGTGCCAGCTCACCACCACAGCCTAATGAAAAACTGTTTTTT.

V gene TRBV6-1 combines with J gene TRBJ1-5, with D tentatively TRBD1 (5 bases). From germline, CDR1 is MNHNS and CDR2 SASEGT. The CDR3 sequence is 15 residues long. V was clipped by 3 bases and J by 4 bases, with 13 bases between them. DNA of the CDR3: TGTGCCAGCAGTGAGATCCCCGACAGTAATCAGCCCCAGCATTTT. It yields the protein CASSEIPDSNQPQHF.

This clone was seen only a few times. V is TRBV3-1 (or the pseudogene TRBV3-2) and J is TRBJ2-7, with 8 bases that match TRBD1. This CDR3 contains 15 residues. V lost 0 bases and J lost 0; bases outside the gene matches: 1. Germline V gives CDR1 LGHDT, CDR2 YNNKEL (reference sequence). Here the CDR3 DNA reads TGTGCCAGCAGCCAAGAGACAGGGGCCTCCTACGAGCAGTACTTC. The encoded protein is CASSQETGASYEQYF.

This clone was seen a single time. The chain joins TRBV5-1 to TRBJ1-1; 10 bases line up with TRBD1. CDR1 SGHRS and CDR2 YFSETQ come from the germline V gene. The J segment lost 2 bases and the V segment lost 6 bases, leaving 7 bases of the junction unmatched. The CDR3 spans 15 residues. The CDR3 region is CASTYGTGANTEAFF. The CDR3 DNA reads as TGCGCCAGCACCTACGGGACAGGGGCAAACACTGAAGCTTTCTTT.

The chain recombines TRBV5-4 with TRBJ2-3, with TRBD2 matching 8 bases. The CDR3 is 17 amino acids. CDR1 SGHNT and CDR2 YYREEE come from the germline V gene (reference sequence). V shed 4 bases and J 5 bases; nucleotides not matched to a gene: 15. The CDR3 region has the DNA TGTGCCAGCAGCACCGAAGGACTAGCTCCTACTCGAGATACGCAGTATTTT. It is translated as CASSTEGLAPTRDTQYF.

The genes are TRBV7-9 and TRBJ2-3, with TRBD2 as a possible D gene (5 bases). The V end lost 9 bases, the J end lost 0 bases, and 10 bases lay between the germline ends. The germline gives CDR1 SEHNR, CDR2 FQNEAQ (reference sequence). This CDR3 comprises 13 residues. The CDR3 here is CASRRLSTDTQYF. CDR3 nucleotides: TGTGCCAGTCGAAGACTAAGCACAGATACGCAGTATTTT.

J is TRBJ1-2 and V is TRBV10-3; the D is unclear. The V end was cut by 6 bases, the J end by 7 bases, with 24 bases between. Germline V gene lookup returns CDR1 ENHRY and CDR2 SYGVKD. The CDR3 length is 16 residues. In DNA, the CDR3 is TGTGCCATCAGGAAGGGTGGATTGCGGGATCCCGGTGGCTACACCTTC. It codes for CAIRKGGLRDPGGYTF.

The chain links TRBV6-2 or TRBV6-3 to TRBJ2-5; 14 bases line up with TRBD2. The CDR3 length is 17 residues. Looked up from germline, CDR1 is MNHEY and CDR2 is SVGEGT. Trimming at V came to 5 bases and at J to 5 bases, leaving 10 bases not matched to a gene. CDR3 nucleotide sequence: TGTGCCAGCAGTGTTCTCGGGACTAGCGGGAGTAGGGAGACCCAGTACTTC. This translates into CASSVLGTSGSRETQYF.

The chain joins TRBV11-1 to TRBJ2-1, with 10 bases identical to TRBD2. This CDR3 comprises 15 residues. Germline-derived CDR1 and CDR2 are SGHAT and FQDESV (reference sequence). The V and J ends lost 2 bases and 9 bases, in that order; junction bases with no gene match: 7. CDR3 residues: CASSLRTSGNIEQFF. Here the CDR3 DNA reads TGTGCCAGCAGCTTACGAACTAGCGGGAACATTGAGCAGTTCTTC.

This chain joins TRBV6-6 and TRBJ2-3; TRBD1 agrees at 9 bases. J was trimmed by 2 bases and V by 1 base; bases with no gene match: 1. The CDR3 loop spans 15 amino acids. CDR1 is MNHNY and CDR2 is SVGAGI in the germline V gene (reference sequence). The chain's CDR3 is CASSYYRGHTDTQYF. The DNA for the CDR3 is TGTGCCAGCAGTTACTACAGGGGGCACACAGATACGCAGTATTTT.

This chain uses TRBV27 with TRBJ2-2; tentatively, D is TRBD2 (6 bases). The CDR3 consists of 15 residues. Trimming shortened V by 3 bases and J by 4 bases, and 12 bases separated the two germline ends. In germline, CDR1 is MNHEY, CDR2 SMNVEV (reference sequence). The DNA of the CDR3 is TGTGCCAGCAGTTTTTGGGGGGTCGGCACCGGGGAGCTGTTTTTT. Translated: CASSFWGVGTGELFF.

The J gene is TRBJ1-2, the V gene TRBV7-2; no definite D call. Germline V gene sequence: CDR1 SGHTA, CDR2 FQGNSA. This CDR3 comprises 13 residues. V shed 7 bases and J shed 4 bases, with 13 bases lying between them. CDR3 bases: TGTGCCAGCACCACTACTCCGGGCTATGGCTACACCTTC. This sequence encodes CASTTTPGYGYTF.

The chain is built from TRBV6-5 and TRBJ1-6; D gene unclear. There are 16 residues in the CDR3. The V end lost 3 bases, the J end lost 7 bases, and 16 bases lay between the germline ends. Per germline, CDR1 MNHEY and CDR2 SVGAGI. Here the CDR3 DNA reads TGTGCCAGCAGTTATGGAGGGAGGGTGGGAAATTCACCCCTCCACTTT. Translating gives CASSYGGRVGNSPLHF.